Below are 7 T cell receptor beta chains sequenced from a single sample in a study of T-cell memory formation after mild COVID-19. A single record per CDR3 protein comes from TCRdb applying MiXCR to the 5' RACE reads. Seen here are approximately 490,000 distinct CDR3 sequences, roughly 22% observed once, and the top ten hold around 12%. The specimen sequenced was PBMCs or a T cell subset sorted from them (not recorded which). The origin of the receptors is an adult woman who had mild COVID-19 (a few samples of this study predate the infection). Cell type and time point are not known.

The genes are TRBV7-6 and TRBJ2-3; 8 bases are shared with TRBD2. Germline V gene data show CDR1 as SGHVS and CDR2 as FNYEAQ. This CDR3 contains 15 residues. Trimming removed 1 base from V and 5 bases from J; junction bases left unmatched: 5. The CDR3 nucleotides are TGTGCCAGCAGCTTAGTTGCCAGCGGGAGAGATACGCAGTATTTT. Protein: CASSLVASGRDTQYF.

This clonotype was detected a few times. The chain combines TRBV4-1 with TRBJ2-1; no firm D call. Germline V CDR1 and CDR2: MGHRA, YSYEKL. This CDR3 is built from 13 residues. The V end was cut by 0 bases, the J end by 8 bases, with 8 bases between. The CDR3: CASSQDPPDEQFF. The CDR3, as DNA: TGCGCCAGCAGCCAAGATCCCCCTGATGAGCAGTTCTTC.

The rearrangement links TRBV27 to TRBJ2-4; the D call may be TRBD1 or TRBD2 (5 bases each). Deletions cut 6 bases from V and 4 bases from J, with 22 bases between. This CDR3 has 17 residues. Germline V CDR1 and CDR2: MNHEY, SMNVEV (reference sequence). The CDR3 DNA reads TGTGCCAGCAGACAATGGACCGGAGGTGGGGGAAAAAACATTCAGTACTTC. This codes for CASRQWTGGGGKNIQYF.

This CDR3 is CASSLSGVLPEAFF. CDR3 nucleotide sequence: TGTGCCAGCAGCTTATCAGGGGTCCTTCCTGAAGCTTTCTTT. The J gene is TRBJ1-1, the V gene TRBV11-2; a weak D match, TRBD1 (6 bases). V was clipped by 2 bases and J by 6 bases, with 13 bases between them. Germline V gives CDR1 SGHAT, CDR2 FQNNGV. This CDR3 spans 14 amino acids.

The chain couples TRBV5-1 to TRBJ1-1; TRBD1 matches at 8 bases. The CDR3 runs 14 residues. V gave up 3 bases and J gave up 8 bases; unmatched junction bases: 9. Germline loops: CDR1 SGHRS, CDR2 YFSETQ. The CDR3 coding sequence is TGCGCCAGCAGCTGGGTGGACAGGGCGTCGGAAGCTTTCTTT. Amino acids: CASSWVDRASEAFF. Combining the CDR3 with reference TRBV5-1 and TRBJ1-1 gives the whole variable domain KAGVTQTPRYLIKTRGQQVTLSCSPISGHRSVSWYQQTPGQGLQFLFEYFSETQRNKGNFPGRFSGRQFSNSRSEMNVSTLELGDSALYLCASSWVDRASEAFFGQGTRLTVV.

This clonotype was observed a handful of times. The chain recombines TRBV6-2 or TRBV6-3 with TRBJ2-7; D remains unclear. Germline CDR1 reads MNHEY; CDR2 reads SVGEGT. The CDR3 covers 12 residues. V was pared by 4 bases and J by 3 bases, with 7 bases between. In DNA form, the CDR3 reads TGTGCCAGCAGTTCCGTCGGCTACGAGCAGTACTTC. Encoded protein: CASSSVGYEQYF.

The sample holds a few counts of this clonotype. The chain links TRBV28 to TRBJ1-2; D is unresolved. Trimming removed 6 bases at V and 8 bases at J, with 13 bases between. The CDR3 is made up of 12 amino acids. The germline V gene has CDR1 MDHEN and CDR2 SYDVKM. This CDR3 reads CASSQRGRGYTF. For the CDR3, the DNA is TGTGCCAGCAGCCAGCGGGGAAGGGGCTACACCTTC.